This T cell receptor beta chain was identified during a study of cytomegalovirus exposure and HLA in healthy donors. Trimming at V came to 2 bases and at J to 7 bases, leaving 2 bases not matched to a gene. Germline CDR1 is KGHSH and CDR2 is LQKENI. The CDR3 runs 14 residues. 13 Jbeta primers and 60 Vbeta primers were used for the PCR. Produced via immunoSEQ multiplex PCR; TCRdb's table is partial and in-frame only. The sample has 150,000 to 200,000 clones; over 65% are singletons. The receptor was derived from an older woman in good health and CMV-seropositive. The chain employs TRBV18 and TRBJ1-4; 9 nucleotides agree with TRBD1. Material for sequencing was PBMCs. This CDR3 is CASSPNRGREKLFF. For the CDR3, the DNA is TGTGCCAGCTCACCAAACAGGGGGCGTGAAAAACTGTTTTTT. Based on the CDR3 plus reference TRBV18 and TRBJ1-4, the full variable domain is NAGVMQNPRHLVRRRGQEARLRCSPMKGHSHVYWYRQLPEEGLKFMVYLQKENIIDESGMPKERFSAEFPKEGPSILRIQQVVRGDSAAYFCASSPNRGREKLFFGSGTQLSVL.